The 27 T cell receptor beta chains reported below all come from one sample, sequenced in a study of OX40 agonist ivuxolimab in advanced cancers. The method was immunoSEQ multiplex PCR; TCRdb's version includes in-frame clones alone and lacks a portion of them. The table has more than 70,000 clones, approximately 85% seen once. Sequenced here: CD4+ or CD8+ T cells sorted from blood, sampled in a trial of the OX40 agonist ivuxolimab. The receptors derive from an adult with an advanced solid tumor such as melanoma, head and neck, liver or kidney cancer.

The V call is TRBV5-1, the J call TRBJ2-3; D is unresolved. V lost 2 bases, J lost 3 bases, and 13 bases lay in between. CDR1 is SGHRS, CDR2 YFSETQ, per germline. This CDR3 has 15 residues. Written as DNA, the CDR3 is TGCGCCAGCAGCTTTCCCACCCCAGGAACAGATACGCAGTATTTT. This gives the protein CASSFPTPGTDTQYF.

The table lists this clone with a few counts. This chain connects TRBV6-6 to TRBJ1-2; 10 nucleotides align to TRBD1. J gave up 5 bases and V 5 bases, and 8 bases lay outside the gene matches. Germline CDR1 MNHNY, CDR2 SVGAGI (reference sequence). There are 15 residues in the CDR3. This CDR3 reads CASSAGTGVRYGYTF. The CDR3 DNA is TGTGCCAGCAGTGCCGGGACAGGGGTTCGATATGGCTACACCTTC.

The rearrangement uses TRBV19 and TRBJ2-7, with unresolved D. Germline V CDR1 and CDR2: LNHDA, SQIVND (reference sequence). With 2 bases removed from V and 4 bases from J, the gap between germline ends came to 15 bases. The CDR3 consists of 15 residues. The CDR3: CASSISLGSLYEQYF. The CDR3 DNA follows: TGTGCCAGTAGTATATCCCTCGGATCCCTTTACGAGCAGTACTTC.

The J gene is TRBJ1-1, the V gene TRBV7-9; tentatively, D is TRBD1 (6 bases). The V end lost 6 bases, the J end lost 1 base, and 15 bases lay between the germline ends. From germline, CDR1 is SEHNR and CDR2 FQNEAQ (reference sequence). CDR3 length equals 15 residues. The CDR3 DNA follows: TGTGCCAGCAGGATAGGACAGCGCTCGAACACTGAAGCTTTCTTT. It specifies CASRIGQRSNTEAFF.

The rearrangement links TRBV6-5 to TRBJ2-2; D is uncertain. Germline lookup yields CDR1 MNHEY and CDR2 SVGAGI. Trimming pared 8 bases from V and 2 bases from J, leaving 9 bases between. CDR3 length: 13 residues. CDR3 nucleotide sequence: TGTGCCAGCGGAGACCTTAACACCGGGGAGCTGTTTTTT. Translation gives CASGDLNTGELFF.

The V and J genes are TRBV7-9 and TRBJ2-1, with TRBD2 as a possible D gene (6 bases). Germline lookup yields CDR1 SEHNR and CDR2 FQNEAQ (reference sequence). The length of the CDR3 is 19 residues. V was shortened by 5 bases and J by 10 bases, with 33 bases between the two germline ends. The CDR3 loop reads CASSLFYIFRDSYNEEQFF. CDR3 sequence (DNA): TGTGCCAGCAGCCTGTTTTACATATTCCGGGACTCGTACAATGAAGAGCAGTTCTTC.

The chain combines TRBV15 with TRBJ2-2; D uncertain. The germline CDR1 and CDR2 sequences are LNHNV and YYDKDF (reference sequence). V lost 4 bases, J lost 5 bases, and 14 bases lay in between. The CDR3 covers 15 residues. The CDR3 sequence: CATSIRVIMTGELFF. CDR3 in DNA: TGTGCCACCAGCATCCGGGTAATCATGACCGGGGAGCTGTTTTTT. Full variable domain (rest looked up from reference TRBV15 and TRBJ2-2): DAMVIQNPRYQVTQFGKPVTLSCSQTLNHNVMYWYQQKSSQAPKLLFHYYDKDFNNEADTPDNFQSRRPNTSFCFLDIRSPGLGDTAMYLCATSIRVIMTGELFFGEGSRLTVL.

The chain recombines TRBV10-3 with TRBJ1-1; 8 bases line up with TRBD1. CDR1 is ENHRY, CDR2 SYGVKD, per germline. CDR3 length: 14 residues. Germline trimming cut 2 bases from V and 1 base from J; bases unmatched to any gene: 0. The CDR3 reads CAISEDRGNTEAFF. CDR3 coding DNA: TGTGCCATCAGTGAGGACAGGGGGAACACTGAAGCTTTCTTT.

The V call is TRBV4-1, the J call TRBJ1-3, with TRBD1 as a possible D gene (6 bases). The V end was cut by 0 bases, the J end by 4 bases, with 19 bases between. This CDR3 has 18 residues. Germline V gene data show CDR1 as MGHRA and CDR2 as YSYEKL. This CDR3 reads CASSQEGWGPGQGNTIYF. CDR3 DNA: TGCGCCAGCAGCCAAGAAGGGTGGGGGCCAGGGCAAGGAAACACCATATATTTT.

The CDR3 here is CASSLRGKNTEAFF. The CDR3 DNA reads as TGTGCCAGCAGCTTAAGGGGGAAGAACACTGAAGCTTTCTTT. This chain joins TRBV7-6 and TRBJ1-1; TRBD1 is a possible D gene (6 bases). The germline V gene encodes CDR1 SGHVS and CDR2 FNYEAQ. Trimming shortened V by 2 bases and J by 1 base, and 8 bases separated the two germline ends. The CDR3 length is 14 residues.

The V gene is TRBV5-1, the J gene TRBJ2-3; 7 nucleotides line up with TRBD1. The ends lost 6 bases at V and 4 bases at J; junction bases unmatched: 11. The CDR3 contains 15 residues. Per germline, CDR1 SGHRS and CDR2 YFSETQ. The CDR3 DNA is TGCGCCAGCACAAGCGACAGGGTGGGGGCAGATACGCAGTATTTT. Its protein is CASTSDRVGADTQYF.

The gene calls are TRBV5-1 and TRBJ2-2; 8 positions match TRBD1. The trim removed 4 bases at V and 3 bases at J, leaving 5 bases unmatched. Germline loops: CDR1 SGHRS, CDR2 YFSETQ. The CDR3 length is 15 residues. CDR3 in DNA: TGCGCCAGCAGCATGGACAGGGTAGACACCGGGGAGCTGTTTTTT. It codes for CASSMDRVDTGELFF.

The rearrangement joins TRBV6-6 to TRBJ2-7; D may be TRBD1 (6 bases). There are 15 residues in the CDR3. The germline V and J ends were trimmed by 5 bases and 1 base, with 15 bases remaining between them. Germline V gene data show CDR1 as MNHNY and CDR2 as SVGAGI (reference sequence). CDR3 amino acids: CASSTGQWTSYEQYF. Written as DNA, the CDR3 is TGTGCCAGCAGTACCGGACAGTGGACTTCCTACGAGCAGTACTTC.

This rearrangement joins TRBV9 to TRBJ2-2; 10 positions match TRBD1. Germline loops: CDR1 SGDLS, CDR2 YYNGEE. The CDR3 has 18 residues. Losses at the gene ends were 4 bases for V and 7 bases for J; bases not matched to a gene: 16. CDR3 sequence: CASSTRPGQGRRDGELFF. The CDR3 bases are TGTGCCAGCAGCACCCGTCCGGGACAGGGGAGGCGGGACGGGGAGCTGTTTTTT.

The chain employs TRBV5-4 and TRBJ2-3; 8 bases map to TRBD2. CDR1 SGHNT and CDR2 YYREEE come from the germline V gene (reference sequence). Trimming took 2 bases from V and 0 from J; bases not matched to a gene: 11. CDR3 length: 18 amino acids. CDR3 nucleotide sequence: TGTGCCAGCAGCTTATCACGAATGCGGGGGGAAAGCACAGATACGCAGTATTTT. This translates into CASSLSRMRGESTDTQYF.

This rearrangement joins TRBV5-1 to TRBJ2-2, with a tentative D call TRBD1 (6 bases). V dropped 4 bases and J dropped 1 base, with 14 bases sitting between them. The germline V gene encodes CDR1 SGHRS and CDR2 YFSETQ. This CDR3 is built from 16 residues. As DNA, the CDR3 is TGCGCCAGCAGCGCTACCGGGACACTGAACACCGGGGAGCTGTTTTTT. Translation gives CASSATGTLNTGELFF.

The V and J genes are TRBV18 and TRBJ2-7, with a weak D call TRBD2 (5 bases). CDR3 length: 17 amino acids. V dropped 3 bases and J dropped 3 bases, with 21 bases sitting between them. The germline V gene has CDR1 KGHSH and CDR2 LQKENI. CDR3 nucleotide sequence: TGTGCCAGCTCACCCGGGGTTCTGGGAAAAACTAGCTACGAGCAGTACTTC. Its protein is CASSPGVLGKTSYEQYF. The full variable domain, in which reference TRBV18 and TRBJ2-7 provide the parts outside the CDR3, is NAGVMQNPRHLVRRRGQEARLRCSPMKGHSHVYWYRQLPEEGLKFMVYLQKENIIDESGMPKERFSAEFPKEGPSILRIQQVVRGDSAAYFCASSPGVLGKTSYEQYFGPGTRLTVT.

The chain joins TRBV15 to TRBJ2-7, with D unresolved. CDR1 is LNHNV and CDR2 is YYDKDF in the germline V gene (reference sequence). The CDR3 has 12 residues. Trimming pared 0 bases from V and 9 bases from J, leaving 9 bases between. The CDR3 here is CATSRDRLVQYF. The CDR3 nucleotides are TGTGCCACCAGCAGAGATAGGTTGGTGCAGTACTTC.

J is TRBJ1-2 and V is TRBV11-2, with 7 bases identical to TRBD1. CDR3 size: 13 residues. Germline lookup yields CDR1 SGHAT and CDR2 FQNNGV. The V segment lost 2 bases and the J segment 4 bases; nucleotides outside the gene matches: 1. CDR3 coding DNA: TGTGCCAGCAGCTTACAGGGGGGCTATGGCTACACCTTC. Its translation: CASSLQGGYGYTF.

The chain recombines TRBV2 with TRBJ1-2, with 10 bases fitting TRBD1. CDR3 length: 14 amino acids. V trimming: 5 bases; J trimming: 7 bases; junction bases outside the gene matches: 7. Germline CDR1 reads SNHLY; CDR2 reads FYNNEI. CDR3 DNA: TGTGCCAGCAGTTCCTCGACAGGGGGCTCTGGCTACACCTTC. It codes for CASSSSTGGSGYTF.

The CDR3 region has the DNA TGTGCCAGCAGCTCGAAATTACTAGCGGGACTATACGAGCAGTACTTC. Translated, it gives CASSSKLLAGLYEQYF. This rearrangement joins TRBV5-6 to TRBJ2-7; 10 bases are a match to TRBD2. The CDR3 contains 16 residues. V trimming: 3 bases; J trimming: 4 bases; junction bases outside the gene matches: 10. CDR1 and CDR2 from the germline V gene are SGHDT and YYEEEE.

The CDR3 here is CASSQVGGRRVLAEKLFF. The CDR3 DNA reads TGTGCCAGCAGCCAAGTCGGGGGTCGGCGGGTCCTTGCTGAAAAACTGTTTTTT. This chain uses TRBV4-2 with TRBJ1-4, with D perhaps matching TRBD1 (5 bases). Deletions cut 1 base from V and 7 bases from J, with 22 bases between. The germline V gene encodes CDR1 LGHNA and CDR2 YNFKEQ. This CDR3 has 18 residues.

The chain carries TRBV6-5 and TRBJ2-1; D gene uncertain. V was shortened by 6 bases and J by 7 bases, with 7 bases between the two germline ends. CDR1 is MNHEY, CDR2 SVGAGI, per germline. The CDR3 is 11 amino acids. The CDR3 DNA reads TGTGCCAGCAGCCGAGATAATGAGCAGTTCTTC. It specifies CASSRDNEQFF.

The chain uses TRBV9 and TRBJ2-2, with D perhaps TRBD2 (5 bases). The germline CDR1 and CDR2 sequences are SGDLS and YYNGEE. The ends were cut back, 0 bases at V and 4 bases at J, with 10 bases in the middle. This CDR3 comprises 15 residues. Here the CDR3 DNA reads TGTGCCAGCAGCGTAGACGGGGAACCCACCGGGGAGCTGTTTTTT. Translation: CASSVDGEPTGELFF.

The sample holds a few counts of this clone. The chain joins TRBV6-1 to TRBJ1-2, with 7 bases that match TRBD1. Germline V CDR1 and CDR2: MNHNS, SASEGT. This CDR3 has 14 residues. With V trimmed by 7 bases and J by 4 bases, 9 bases remained unmatched. The CDR3 DNA sequence: TGTGCCAGCAACCTAGAACAGGGGATCTATGGCTACACCTTC. This sequence encodes CASNLEQGIYGYTF.

This clone was recorded once. The chain has TRBV29-1 and TRBJ2-7, with 9 bases that match TRBD1. Germline trimming cut 6 bases from V and 5 bases from J; bases unmatched to any gene: 14. The CDR3 covers 15 residues. The germline CDR1 and CDR2 sequences are SQVTM and ANQGSEA. DNA for the CDR3: TGCAGCGTGACCCCCTTGGGACAGGGAGGCGACGAGCAGTACTTC. This sequence encodes CSVTPLGQGGDEQYF.

The V gene is TRBV5-1, the J gene TRBJ2-1, with D unclear. V lost 2 bases to trimming and J lost 5 bases, with 8 bases between them. The CDR3 totals 13 residues. Per the germline V gene, CDR1 is SGHRS and CDR2 is YFSETQ. The CDR3 DNA follows: TGCGCCAGCAGCTTACAGATTAACAATGAGCAGTTCTTC. Its translation: CASSLQINNEQFF. The full variable domain, in which reference TRBV5-1 and TRBJ2-1 provide the parts outside the CDR3, is KAGVTQTPRYLIKTRGQQVTLSCSPISGHRSVSWYQQTPGQGLQFLFEYFSETQRNKGNFPGRFSGRQFSNSRSEMNVSTLELGDSALYLCASSLQINNEQFFGPGTRLTVL.